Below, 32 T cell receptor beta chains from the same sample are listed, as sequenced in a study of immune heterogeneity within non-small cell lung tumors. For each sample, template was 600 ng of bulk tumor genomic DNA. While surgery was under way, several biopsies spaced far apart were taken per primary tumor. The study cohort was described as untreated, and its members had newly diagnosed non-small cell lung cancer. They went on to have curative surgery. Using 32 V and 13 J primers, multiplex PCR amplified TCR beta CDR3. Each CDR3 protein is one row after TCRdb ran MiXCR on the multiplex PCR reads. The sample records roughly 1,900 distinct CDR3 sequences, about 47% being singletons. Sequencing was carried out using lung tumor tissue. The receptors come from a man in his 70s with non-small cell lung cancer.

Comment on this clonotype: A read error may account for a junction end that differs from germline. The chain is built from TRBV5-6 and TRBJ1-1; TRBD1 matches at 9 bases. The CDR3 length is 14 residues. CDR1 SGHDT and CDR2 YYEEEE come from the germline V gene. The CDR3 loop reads CSSSLGDRATEAFF. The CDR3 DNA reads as TGTTCCAGCAGCTTGGGGGACAGGGCCACTGAAGCTTTCTTT.

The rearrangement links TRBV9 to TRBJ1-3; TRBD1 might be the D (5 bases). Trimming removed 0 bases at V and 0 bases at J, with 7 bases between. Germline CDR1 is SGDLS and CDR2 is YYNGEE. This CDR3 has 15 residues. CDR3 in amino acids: CASSVEGHSGNTIYF. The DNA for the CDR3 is TGTGCCAGCAGCGTAGAAGGACACTCTGGAAACACCATATATTTT.

The CDR3 coding sequence is TGTGCCAGTAGTATCGGGGGGGCTGACACTGAAGCTTTCTTT. Translating gives CASSIGGADTEAFF. The V gene is TRBV19, the J gene TRBJ1-1; D might be TRBD1 (6 bases). There are 14 residues in the CDR3. V gave up 3 bases and J gave up 3 bases, with 11 bases separating them. Germline CDR1 is LNHDA and CDR2 is SQIVND (reference sequence).

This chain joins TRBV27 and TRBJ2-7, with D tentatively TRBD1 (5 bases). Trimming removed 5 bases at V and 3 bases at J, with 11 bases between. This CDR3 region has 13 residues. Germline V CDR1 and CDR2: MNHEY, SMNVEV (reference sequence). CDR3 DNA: TGTGCCAGCAGTACCGACAGTCTCTACGAGCAGTACTTC. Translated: CASSTDSLYEQYF.

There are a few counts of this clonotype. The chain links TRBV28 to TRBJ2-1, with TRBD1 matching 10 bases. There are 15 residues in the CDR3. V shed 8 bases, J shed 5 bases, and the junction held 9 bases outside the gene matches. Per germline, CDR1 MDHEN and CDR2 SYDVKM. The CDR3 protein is CASLSGTGANNEQFF. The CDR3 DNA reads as TGTGCCAGCCTTAGTGGGACAGGGGCGAACAATGAGCAGTTCTTC.

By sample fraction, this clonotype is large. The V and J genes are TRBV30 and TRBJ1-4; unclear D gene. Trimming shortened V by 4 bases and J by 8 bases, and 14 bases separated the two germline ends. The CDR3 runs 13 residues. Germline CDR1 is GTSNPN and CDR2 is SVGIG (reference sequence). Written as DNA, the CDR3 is TGTGCCTGGAACGCACATTGGGCCGAAAAACTGTTTTTT. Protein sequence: CAWNAHWAEKLFF.

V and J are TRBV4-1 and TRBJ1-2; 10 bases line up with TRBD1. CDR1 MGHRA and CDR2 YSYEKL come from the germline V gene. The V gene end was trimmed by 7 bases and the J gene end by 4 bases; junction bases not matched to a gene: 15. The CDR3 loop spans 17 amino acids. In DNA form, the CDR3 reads TGCGCCAGCACCCCCTACCGGACAGGGGGTGATGTCTATGGCTACACCTTC. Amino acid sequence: CASTPYRTGGDVYGYTF.

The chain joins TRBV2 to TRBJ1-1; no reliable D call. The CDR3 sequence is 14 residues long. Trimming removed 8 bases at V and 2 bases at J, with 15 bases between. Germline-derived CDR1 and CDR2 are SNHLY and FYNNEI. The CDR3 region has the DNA TGTGCCAGCGGTTGGGGTGAGATTAACACTGAAGCTTTCTTT. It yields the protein CASGWGEINTEAFF.

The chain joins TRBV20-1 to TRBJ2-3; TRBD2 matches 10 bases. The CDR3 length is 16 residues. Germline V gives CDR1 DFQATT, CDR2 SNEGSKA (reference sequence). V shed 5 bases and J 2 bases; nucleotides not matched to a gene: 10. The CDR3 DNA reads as TGCAGTGCTTCAGGAGCCGGACTAGCGGCCACAGATACGCAGTATTTT. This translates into CSASGAGLAATDTQYF.

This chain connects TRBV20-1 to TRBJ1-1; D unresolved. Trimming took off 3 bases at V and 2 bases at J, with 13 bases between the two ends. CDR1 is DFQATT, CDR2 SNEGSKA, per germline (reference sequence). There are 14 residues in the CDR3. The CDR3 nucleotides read TGCAGTGCTAGGGCCAGGACCCTAAACACTGAAGCTTTCTTT. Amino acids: CSARARTLNTEAFF.

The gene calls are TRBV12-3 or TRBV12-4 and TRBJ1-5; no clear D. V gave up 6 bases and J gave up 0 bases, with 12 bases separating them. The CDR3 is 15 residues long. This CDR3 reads CASSHGLNSNQPQHF. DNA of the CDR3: TGTGCCAGCAGCCACGGGCTCAATAGCAATCAGCCCCAGCATTTT.

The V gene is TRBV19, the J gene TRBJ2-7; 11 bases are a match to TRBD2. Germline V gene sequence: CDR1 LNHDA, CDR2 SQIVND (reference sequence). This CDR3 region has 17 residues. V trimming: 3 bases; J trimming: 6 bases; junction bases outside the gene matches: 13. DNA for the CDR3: TGTGCCAGTAGTATCGAGGTCGTTAGCGGGAGGGCTGGCGAGCAGTACTTC. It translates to CASSIEVVSGRAGEQYF.

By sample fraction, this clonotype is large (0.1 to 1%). The CDR3 here is CASSRRLLSEKLFF. Here the CDR3 DNA reads TGTGCCAGCAGTCGGCGCCTTCTCAGTGAAAAACTGTTTTTT. V is TRBV28 and J is TRBJ1-4; D ambiguous. This CDR3 contains 14 residues. The V gene's germline CDR1 is MDHEN and CDR2 SYDVKM. The V gene lost 5 bases and the J gene lost 7 bases, with 14 bases spanning the gap.

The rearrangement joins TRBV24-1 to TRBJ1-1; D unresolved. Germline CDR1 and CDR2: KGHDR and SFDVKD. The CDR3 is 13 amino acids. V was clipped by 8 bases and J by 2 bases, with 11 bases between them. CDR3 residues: CATTQGYNTEAFF. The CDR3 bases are TGTGCCACCACCCAAGGATACAACACTGAAGCTTTCTTT.

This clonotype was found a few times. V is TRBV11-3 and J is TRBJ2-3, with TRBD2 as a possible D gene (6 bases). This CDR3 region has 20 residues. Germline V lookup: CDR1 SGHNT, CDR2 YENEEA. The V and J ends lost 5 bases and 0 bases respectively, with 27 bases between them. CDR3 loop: CASSPRTPGTLGMSTDTQYF. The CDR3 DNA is TGTGCCAGCAGCCCAAGAACTCCCGGGACTCTCGGGATGAGCACAGATACGCAGTATTTT.

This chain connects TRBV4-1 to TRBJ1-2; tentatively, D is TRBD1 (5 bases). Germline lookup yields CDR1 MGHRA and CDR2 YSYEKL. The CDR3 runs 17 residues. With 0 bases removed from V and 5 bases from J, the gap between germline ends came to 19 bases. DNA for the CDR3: TGCGCCAGCAGCCAAGATCCCGGGGGAGGCCTGGGGTATGGCTACACCTTC. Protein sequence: CASSQDPGGGLGYGYTF.

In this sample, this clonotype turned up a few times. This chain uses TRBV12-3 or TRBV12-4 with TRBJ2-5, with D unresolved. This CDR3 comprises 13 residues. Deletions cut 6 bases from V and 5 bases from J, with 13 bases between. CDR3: CASSRPSRETQYF. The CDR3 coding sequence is TGTGCCAGCAGCCGACCGAGTCGGGAGACCCAGTACTTC.

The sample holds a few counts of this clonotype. Here the CDR3 reads CASSFRTGARDEQFF. The CDR3 DNA follows: TGTGCCAGCAGCTTTAGGACAGGGGCCCGCGATGAGCAGTTCTTC. The chain uses TRBV7-2 and TRBJ2-1; TRBD1 matches at 9 bases. J was trimmed by 8 bases and V by 3 bases; bases with no gene match: 8. There are 15 residues in the CDR3. Per the germline V gene, CDR1 is SGHTA and CDR2 is FQGNSA.

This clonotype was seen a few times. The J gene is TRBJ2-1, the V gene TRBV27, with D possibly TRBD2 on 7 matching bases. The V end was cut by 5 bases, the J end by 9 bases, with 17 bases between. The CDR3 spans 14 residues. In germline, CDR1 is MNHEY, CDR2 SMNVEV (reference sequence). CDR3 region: CASSHSGGRGEQFF. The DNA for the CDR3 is TGTGCCAGCAGTCATTCCGGGGGGCGGGGTGAGCAGTTCTTC.

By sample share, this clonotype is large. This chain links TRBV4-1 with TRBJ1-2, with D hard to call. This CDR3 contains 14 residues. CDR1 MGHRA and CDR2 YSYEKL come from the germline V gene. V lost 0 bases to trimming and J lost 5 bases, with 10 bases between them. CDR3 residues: CASSQDRAQYGYTF. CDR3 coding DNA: TGCGCCAGCAGCCAAGATAGGGCTCAGTATGGCTACACCTTC.

CDR3 protein: CASGTMNTEAFF. CDR3 coding DNA: TGCGCCAGCGGGACGATGAACACTGAAGCTTTCTTT. The chain couples TRBV10-1 to TRBJ1-1, with a tentative D call TRBD1 (5 bases). The V and J ends lost 8 bases and 0 bases respectively, with 7 bases between them. CDR3 size: 12 residues. In germline, CDR1 is WNHNN, CDR2 SYGVQD (reference sequence).

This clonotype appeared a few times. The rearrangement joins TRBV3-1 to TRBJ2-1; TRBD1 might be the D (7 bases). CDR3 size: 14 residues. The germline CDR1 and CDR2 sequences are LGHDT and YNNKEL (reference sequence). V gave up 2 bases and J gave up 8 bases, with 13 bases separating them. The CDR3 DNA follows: TGTGCCAGCAGCCAATTTCGCAGGGGGGATGAGCAGTTCTTC. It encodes CASSQFRRGDEQFF.

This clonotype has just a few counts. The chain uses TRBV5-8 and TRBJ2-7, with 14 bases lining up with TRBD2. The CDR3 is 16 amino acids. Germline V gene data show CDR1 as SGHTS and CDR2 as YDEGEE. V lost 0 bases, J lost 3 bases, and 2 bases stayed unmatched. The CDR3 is CASSLEGLAGDYEQYF. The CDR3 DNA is TGTGCCAGCAGCTTGGAGGGACTAGCGGGAGACTACGAGCAGTACTTC.

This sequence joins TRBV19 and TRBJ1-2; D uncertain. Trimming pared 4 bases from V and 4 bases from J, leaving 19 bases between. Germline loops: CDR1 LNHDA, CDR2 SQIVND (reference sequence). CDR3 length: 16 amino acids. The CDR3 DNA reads TGTGCCAGTAGTAAGGAGGACGGCCGGTCCCTCTATGGCTACACCTTC. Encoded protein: CASSKEDGRSLYGYTF. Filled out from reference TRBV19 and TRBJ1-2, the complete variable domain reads DGGITQSPKYLFRKEGQNVTLSCEQNLNHDAMYWYRQDPGQGLRLIYYSQIVNDFQKGDIAEGYSVSREKKESFPLTVTSAQKNPTAFYLCASSKEDGRSLYGYTFGSGTRLTVV.

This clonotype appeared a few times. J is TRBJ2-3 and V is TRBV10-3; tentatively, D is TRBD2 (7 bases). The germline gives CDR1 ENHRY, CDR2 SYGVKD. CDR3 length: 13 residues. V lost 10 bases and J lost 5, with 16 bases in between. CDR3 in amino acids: CATEGGNGDTQYF. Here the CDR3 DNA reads TGTGCCACCGAGGGGGGGAATGGAGATACGCAGTATTTT.

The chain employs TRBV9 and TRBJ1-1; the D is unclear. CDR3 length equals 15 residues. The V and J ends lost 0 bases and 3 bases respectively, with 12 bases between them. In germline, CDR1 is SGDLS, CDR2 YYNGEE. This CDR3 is CASSVDSNLYTEAFF. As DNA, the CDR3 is TGTGCCAGCAGCGTAGACTCTAATCTATACACTGAAGCTTTCTTT. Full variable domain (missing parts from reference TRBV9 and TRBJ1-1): DSGVTQTPKHLITATGQRVTLRCSPRSGDLSVYWYQQSLDQGLQFLIQYYNGEERAKGNILERFSAQQFPDLHSELNLSSLELGDSALYFCASSVDSNLYTEAFFGQGTRLTVV.

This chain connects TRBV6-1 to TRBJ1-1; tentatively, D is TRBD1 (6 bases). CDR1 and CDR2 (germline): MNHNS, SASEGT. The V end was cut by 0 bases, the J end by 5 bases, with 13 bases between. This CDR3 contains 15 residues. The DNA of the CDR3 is TGTGCCAGCAGTGAAGCGTGGCAGGGGAGTACTGAAGCTTTCTTT. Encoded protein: CASSEAWQGSTEAFF.

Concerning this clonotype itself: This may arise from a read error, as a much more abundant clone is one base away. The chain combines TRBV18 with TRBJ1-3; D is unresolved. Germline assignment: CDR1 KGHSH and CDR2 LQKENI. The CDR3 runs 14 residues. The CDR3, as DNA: TGTGCCGGCTCACCGTCGGTGTCTGGAAACACCATATATTTT. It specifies CAGSPSVSGNTIYF. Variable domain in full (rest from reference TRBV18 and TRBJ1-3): NAGVMQNPRHLVRRRGQEARLRCSPMKGHSHVYWYRQLPEEGLKFMVYLQKENIIDESGMPKERFSAEFPKEGPSILRIQQVVRGDSAAYFCAGSPSVSGNTIYFGEGSWLTVV.

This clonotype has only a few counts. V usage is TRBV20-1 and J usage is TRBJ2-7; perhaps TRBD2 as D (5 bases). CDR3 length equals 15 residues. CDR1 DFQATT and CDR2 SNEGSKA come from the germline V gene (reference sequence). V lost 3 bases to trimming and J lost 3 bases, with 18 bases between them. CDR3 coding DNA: TGCAGTGCTAGCCCGAGGGCCCTGGGGAACTACGAGCAGTACTTC. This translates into CSASPRALGNYEQYF.

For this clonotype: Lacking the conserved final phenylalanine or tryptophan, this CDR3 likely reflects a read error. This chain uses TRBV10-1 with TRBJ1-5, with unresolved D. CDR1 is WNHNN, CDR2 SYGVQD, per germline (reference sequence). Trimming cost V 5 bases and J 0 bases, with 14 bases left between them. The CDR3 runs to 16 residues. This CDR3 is CASSLRACYSNQPQHL. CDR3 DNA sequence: TGCGCCAGCAGTTTACGGGCTTGCTATAGCAATCAGCCCCAGCATCTT.

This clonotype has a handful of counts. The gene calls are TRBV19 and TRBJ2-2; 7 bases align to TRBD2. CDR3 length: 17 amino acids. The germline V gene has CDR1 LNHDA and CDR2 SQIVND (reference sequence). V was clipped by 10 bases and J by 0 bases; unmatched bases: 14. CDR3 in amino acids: CATHKIGLAANTGELFF. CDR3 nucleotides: TGTGCCACCCACAAAATCGGGCTAGCGGCGAACACCGGGGAGCTGTTTTTT.

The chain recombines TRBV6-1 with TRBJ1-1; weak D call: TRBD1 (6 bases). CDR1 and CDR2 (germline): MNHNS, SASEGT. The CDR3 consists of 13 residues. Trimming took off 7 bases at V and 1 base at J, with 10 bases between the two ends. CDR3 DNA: TGTGCCAGCAAGGGAGGGGGGAACACTGAAGCTTTCTTT. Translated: CASKGGGNTEAFF.